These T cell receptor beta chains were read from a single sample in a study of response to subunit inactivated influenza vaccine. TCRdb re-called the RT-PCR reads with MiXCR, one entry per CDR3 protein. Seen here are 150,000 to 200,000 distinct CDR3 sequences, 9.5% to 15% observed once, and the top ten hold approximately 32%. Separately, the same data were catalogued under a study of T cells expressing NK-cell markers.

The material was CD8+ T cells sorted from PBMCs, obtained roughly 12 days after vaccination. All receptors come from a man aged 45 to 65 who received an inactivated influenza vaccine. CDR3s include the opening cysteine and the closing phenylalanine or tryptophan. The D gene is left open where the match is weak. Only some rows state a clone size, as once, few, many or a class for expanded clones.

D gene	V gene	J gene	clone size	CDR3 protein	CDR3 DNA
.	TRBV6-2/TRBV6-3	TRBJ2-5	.	CASSYARVGVTQYF	TGTGCCAGCAGTTACGCCAGGGTCGGGGTGACCCAGTACTTC
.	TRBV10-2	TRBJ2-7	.	CASSDHHVRYEQYF	TGCGCCAGCAGTGACCATCACGTCCGCTACGAGCAGTACTTC
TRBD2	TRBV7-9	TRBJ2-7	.	CASSPPLTASGRIEQYF	TGTGCCAGCAGCCCCCCTCTTACAGCTAGCGGGAGAATAGAGCAGTACTTC
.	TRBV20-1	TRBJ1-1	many	CSARDRGNTEAFF	TGCAGTGCTAGAGACAGGGGGAACACTGAAGCTTTCTTT
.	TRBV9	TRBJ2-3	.	CASSPSITDTQYF	TGTGCCAGCAGCCCCTCGATCACAGATACGCAGTATTTT
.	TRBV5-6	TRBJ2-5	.	CASRVTQETQYF	TGTGCCAGCAGGGTCACCCAAGAGACCCAGTACTTC
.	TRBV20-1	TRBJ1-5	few	CSARQVYSNQPQHF	TGCAGTGCAAGACAGGTGTATAGCAATCAGCCCCAGCATTTT
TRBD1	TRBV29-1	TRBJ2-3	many	CSESGQGTATDTQYF	TGCAGCGAATCGGGACAGGGGACGGCCACAGATACGCAGTATTTT
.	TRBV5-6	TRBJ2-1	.	CASSLGFSEQFF	TGTGCCAGCAGCTTGGGATTTAGTGAGCAGTTCTTC
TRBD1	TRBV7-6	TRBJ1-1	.	CASSPWTGQNTEAFF	TGTGCCAGCAGCCCGTGGACAGGGCAGAACACTGAAGCTTTCTTT
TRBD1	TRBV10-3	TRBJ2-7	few	CATSRRDRPYEQYF	TGTGCCACGTCACGCCGGGACAGGCCCTACGAGCAGTACTTC
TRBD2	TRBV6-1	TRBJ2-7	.	CASSLGLAGERYEQYF	TGTGCCAGCAGTCTCGGACTAGCGGGAGAGAGGTACGAGCAGTACTTC
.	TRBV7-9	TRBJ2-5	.	CASTGPYQETQYF	TGTGCCAGCACAGGTCCGTACCAAGAGACCCAGTACTTC
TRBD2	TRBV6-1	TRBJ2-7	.	CASSEARGLADYEQYF	TGTGCCAGCAGTGAAGCAAGAGGACTAGCGGATTACGAGCAGTACTTC
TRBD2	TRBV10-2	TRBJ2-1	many	CASSETRLAGYNEQFF	TGCGCCAGCAGTGAGACCCGGCTAGCGGGGTACAATGAGCAGTTCTTC
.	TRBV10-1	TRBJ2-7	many	CASSPGPYEQYF	TGCGCCAGCAGTCCCGGACCCTACGAGCAGTACTTC